A selection of T cell receptor beta chains follows, all from one sample in a study of blood T cell repertoires in COVID-19. Clones were read by immunoSEQ multiplex PCR, and TCRdb kept only the in-frame ones, dropping some. The sample consists of over 50,000 clones, 75% to 95% of them appearing once. The sequenced material came from peripheral blood. These TCRs come from a man between 45 and 60 years old with active COVID-19. Each CDR3 is given with its conserved first and last residue. A D gene is named only where the DNA matches it firmly.

TRBJ1-2 13 . TRBV5-1 CASSESTGTGYTF TGCGCCAGCAGCGAGTCGACAGGTACAGGCTACACCTTC
TRBJ2-5 14 . TRBV11-2 CASSPKGSQETQYF TGTGCCAGCAGCCCTAAGGGGTCCCAAGAGACCCAGTACTTC
TRBJ2-2 16 TRBD1 TRBV10-3 CAISAPYEQGVGELFF TGTGCCATCAGTGCCCCTTACGAACAGGGGGTCGGGGAGCTGTTTTTT
TRBJ2-5 15 TRBD2 TRBV3-1/TRBV3-2 CASSLSGAQQETQYF TGTGCCAGCAGCCTTAGCGGGGCTCAACAAGAGACCCAGTACTTC
TRBJ2-2 16 TRBD2 TRBV7-9 CASSRLAGSNTGELFF TGTGCCAGCAGCCGACTAGCGGGTTCGAACACCGGGGAGCTGTTTTTT
TRBJ1-1 21 . TRBV21-1 CASSTQSPWGPTGAQNTEAFF TGTGCCAGCAGCACCCAAAGCCCCTGGGGACCGACAGGGGCACAGAACACTGAAGCTTTCTTT
TRBJ2-3 15 . TRBV15 CATSRDPQSTDTQYF TGTGCCACCAGCAGAGATCCACAGAGCACAGATACGCAGTATTTT
TRBJ2-3 13 . TRBV7-2 CASGGPKADTQYF TGTGCCAGCGGCGGTCCCAAGGCGGATACGCAGTATTTT
TRBJ2-3 15 . TRBV4-3 CASSQDPATGIGQYF TGCGCCAGCAGCCAAGATCCAGCGACAGGCATTGGGCAGTATTTT
TRBJ2-2 15 TRBD2 TRBV29-1 CSVVRAGAGTGELFF TGCAGCGTTGTCCGAGCGGGAGCGGGCACCGGGGAGCTGTTTTTT
TRBJ2-3 15 TRBD2 TRBV13 CASQNSGRPTDTQYF TGTGCCAGCCAAAATAGCGGGAGACCAACAGATACGCAGTATTTT
TRBJ1-2 17 . TRBV18 CASSLEYTATLYYGYTF TGTGCCAGCTCACTGGAGTACACCGCCACCCTTTACTATGGCTACACCTTC
TRBJ1-1 15 . TRBV7-9 CASSLRGAMNTEAFF TGTGCCAGCAGCTTACGGGGGGCCATGAACACTGAAGCTTTCTTT